Presented here are 27 T cell receptor beta chains from one specimen sequenced in a study of T cell responses to AZD1222 COVID-19 vaccine. Method: immunoSEQ multiplex PCR; TCRdb's copy keeps in-frame clones and lacks some. The repertoire holds around 160,000 clones, with 80% to 95% as singletons. This specimen consisted of peripheral blood, obtained on day 0 of MenACWY control vaccination. Receptors originate from an adult in good health.

The rearrangement uses TRBV6-5 and TRBJ2-1; TRBD2 agrees at 8 bases. The CDR3 sequence is 13 residues long. In germline, CDR1 is MNHEY, CDR2 SVGAGI. The junction had 1 base not matched to a gene; V was cut back by 0 bases and J by 9 bases. DNA for the CDR3: TGTGCCAGCAGTTACTCCAGCGGGGGTGAGCAGTTCTTC. Its protein is CASSYSSGGEQFF.

The chain combines TRBV5-1 with TRBJ2-1; D remains unclear. The CDR3 covers 13 residues. The germline V gene encodes CDR1 SGHRS and CDR2 YFSETQ. The V and J ends lost 2 bases and 5 bases respectively, with 8 bases between them. The CDR3 is CASSFSTDNEQFF. CDR3 DNA: TGCGCCAGCAGCTTTTCTACGGACAATGAGCAGTTCTTC.

The chain uses TRBV15 and TRBJ1-4, with no clear D. CDR1 LNHNV and CDR2 YYDKDF come from the germline V gene (reference sequence). The CDR3 totals 13 residues. V lost 5 bases and J lost 8, with 12 bases in between. In DNA form, the CDR3 reads TGTGCCACCAGCCGATATCCCGGGGAAAAACTGTTTTTT. This translates into CATSRYPGEKLFF.

This rearrangement joins TRBV7-6 to TRBJ1-3, with D perhaps TRBD1 (6 bases). This CDR3 spans 16 amino acids. V lost 5 bases to trimming and J lost 3 bases, with 17 bases between them. CDR1 is SGHVS and CDR2 is FNYEAQ in the germline V gene. The DNA for the CDR3 is TGTGCCAGCAGCAGAACCACAGGGTTTGGTGGAAACACCATATATTTT. It is translated as CASSRTTGFGGNTIYF.

The V gene is TRBV2, the J gene TRBJ1-2; tentatively, D is TRBD1 (6 bases). Germline loops: CDR1 SNHLY, CDR2 FYNNEI. Trimming shortened V by 11 bases and J by 2 bases, and 21 bases separated the two germline ends. The CDR3 contains 15 residues. The CDR3 spells CAPKIYRARNYGYTF. CDR3 sequence (DNA): TGTGCCCCAAAAATTTACAGGGCCAGGAACTATGGCTACACCTTC. The complete variable domain, with remaining parts taken from reference TRBV2 and TRBJ1-2, reads EPEVTQTPSHQVTQMGQEVILRCVPISNHLYFYWYRQILGQKVEFLVSFYNNEISEKSEIFDDQFSVERPDGSNFTLKIRSTKLEDSAMYFCAPKIYRARNYGYTFGSGTRLTVV.

The J gene is TRBJ1-6, the V gene TRBV5-4; D is unclear. CDR1 SGHNT and CDR2 YYREEE come from the germline V gene (reference sequence). V lost 3 bases and J 8 bases, leaving 15 bases between the germline ends. CDR3 length: 15 residues. The CDR3 is CASSSDPGTDSPLHF. The CDR3 DNA follows: TGTGCCAGCAGCTCCGATCCGGGCACGGATTCACCCCTCCACTTT. Full variable domain (outside the CDR3, taken from reference TRBV5-4 and TRBJ1-6): ETGVTQSPTHLIKTRGQQVTLRCSSQSGHNTVSWYQQALGQGPQFIFQYYREEENGRGNFPPRFSGLQFPNYSSELNVNALELDDSALYLCASSSDPGTDSPLHFGNGTRLTVT.

The J gene is TRBJ1-1, the V gene TRBV27; 7 bases are a match to TRBD1. The trim removed 3 bases at V and 0 bases at J, leaving 4 bases unmatched. The CDR3 covers 15 residues. CDR1 is MNHEY, CDR2 SMNVEV, per germline (reference sequence). CDR3 DNA sequence: TGTGCCAGCAGTTTCGACAGGGATCTGAACACTGAAGCTTTCTTT. Translation gives CASSFDRDLNTEAFF.

CDR3: CASSVGQGNYGYTF. DNA for the CDR3: TGTGCCAGCAGCGTCGGACAGGGAAACTATGGCTACACCTTC. The V call is TRBV5-6, the J call TRBJ1-2, with TRBD1 matching 8 bases. Germline V gives CDR1 SGHDT, CDR2 YYEEEE. Trimming at V came to 4 bases and at J to 2 bases, leaving 4 bases not matched to a gene. The CDR3 length is 14 residues. The entire variable domain, with the rest obtained from reference TRBV5-6 and TRBJ1-2, is as follows: DAGVTQSPTHLIKTRGQQVTLRCSPKSGHDTVSWYQQALGQGPQFIFQYYEEEERQRGNFPDRFSGHQFPNYSSELNVNALLLGDSALYLCASSVGQGNYGYTFGSGTRLTVV.

The rearrangement links TRBV4-1 to TRBJ2-7, with TRBD2 matching over 10 bases. Germline CDR1 and CDR2: MGHRA and YSYEKL. CDR3 size: 18 residues. Trimming at V came to 3 bases and at J to 2 bases, leaving 13 bases not matched to a gene. CDR3 DNA sequence: TGCGCCAGCAGCCAGTACCCGGTAAGGACTAGCGGAACCTACGAGCAGTACTTC. Translated, it gives CASSQYPVRTSGTYEQYF.

J is TRBJ2-1 and V is TRBV7-9; 11 bases align to TRBD2. CDR3 length equals 16 residues. CDR1 and CDR2 from the germline V gene are SEHNR and FQNEAQ (reference sequence). V lost 4 bases, J lost 6 bases, and 8 bases stayed unmatched. DNA for the CDR3: TGTGCCAGCAGCTCCCTTAGCGGGAGGGCCCCCAATGAGCAGTTCTTC. It is translated as CASSSLSGRAPNEQFF.

V usage is TRBV15 and J usage is TRBJ1-1, with no clear D. V was trimmed by 0 bases and J by 6 bases, leaving 14 bases between them. This CDR3 has 15 amino acids. Germline lookup yields CDR1 LNHNV and CDR2 YYDKDF (reference sequence). In nucleotides, the CDR3 is TGTGCCACCAGCAGAGATCCCCTAGCCGGGGCTGAAGCTTTCTTT. Translation: CATSRDPLAGAEAFF.

This clone came up once. This chain uses TRBV7-9 with TRBJ1-2; tentative D call: TRBD1 (5 bases). CDR3 length: 13 residues. The V end was cut by 5 bases, the J end by 2 bases, with 9 bases between. Germline CDR1 and CDR2: SEHNR and FQNEAQ (reference sequence). In DNA, the CDR3 is TGTGCCAGCAGCCCCGGGACCAACTATGGCTACACCTTC. As protein: CASSPGTNYGYTF.

The gene calls are TRBV5-1 and TRBJ1-5; D is uncertain. Per germline, CDR1 SGHRS and CDR2 YFSETQ. This CDR3 comprises 15 residues. Trimming took off 0 bases at V and 2 bases at J, with 9 bases between the two ends. The CDR3 coding sequence is TGCGCCAGCAGCTTGGGAGACATGGGCAATCAGCCCCAGCATTTT. Its protein is CASSLGDMGNQPQHF.

This clone occurred once. J is TRBJ1-5 and V is TRBV28; the match to TRBD1 covers 7 bases. V trimming: 6 bases; J trimming: 2 bases; junction bases outside the gene matches: 16. This CDR3 spans 18 amino acids. Germline loops: CDR1 MDHEN, CDR2 SYDVKM. Here the CDR3 reads CASSPKGYGTAGNQPQHF. CDR3 sequence (DNA): TGTGCCAGCAGCCCTAAAGGGTACGGGACAGCCGGCAATCAGCCCCAGCATTTT. The full variable domain, completed using reference TRBV28 and TRBJ1-5, is DVKVTQSSRYLVKRTGEKVFLECVQDMDHENMFWYRQDPGLGLRLIYFSYDVKMKEKGDIPEGYSVSREKKERFSLILESASTNQTSMYLCASSPKGYGTAGNQPQHFGDGTRLSIL.

The rearrangement uses TRBV4-1 and TRBJ2-3, with 8 nucleotides matching TRBD2. Germline CDR1 reads MGHRA; CDR2 reads YSYEKL. This CDR3 comprises 15 residues. Trimming took 5 bases from V and 2 from J; bases not matched to a gene: 6. CDR3 loop: CASSYSGAVTDTQYF. For the CDR3, the DNA is TGCGCCAGCAGCTATAGCGGGGCGGTCACAGATACGCAGTATTTT.

As DNA, the CDR3 is TGCGCCAGCAAAACAGGGTTGGAGGGGTACCAAGAGACCCAGTACTTC. This gives the protein CASKTGLEGYQETQYF. This chain links TRBV5-1 with TRBJ2-5; tentatively, D is TRBD1 or TRBD2 (6 bases each). In germline, CDR1 is SGHRS, CDR2 YFSETQ. The V end lost 6 bases, the J end lost 0 bases, and 18 bases lay between the germline ends. The CDR3 runs 16 residues.

The V gene is TRBV5-5, the J gene TRBJ1-2; D uncertain. Trimming removed 0 bases from V and 6 bases from J, with 3 bases in between. Per the germline V gene, CDR1 is SGHKS and CDR2 is YYEKEE (reference sequence). The CDR3 contains 11 residues. This CDR3 reads CASSLGNGYTF. The CDR3 nucleotides are TGTGCCAGCAGCTTGGGGAATGGCTACACCTTC.

In this sample, this clone turned up a few times. The rearrangement joins TRBV6-2 or TRBV6-3 to TRBJ1-2; TRBD1 agrees at 8 bases. Germline V lookup: CDR1 MNHEY, CDR2 SVGEGT. The CDR3 runs to 17 residues. Unmatched junction bases numbered 14, after V lost 6 bases and J lost 2 bases. The CDR3 coding sequence is TGTGCCAGCAGCCTCTGGCAGGGGGCCCCCGGGAACTATGGCTACACCTTC. Encoded protein: CASSLWQGAPGNYGYTF.

The chain is built from TRBV7-3 and TRBJ2-2, with 12 bases that match TRBD1. J lost 6 bases, V lost 4 bases, and 3 bases had no gene match. Germline loops: CDR1 SGHTA, CDR2 FQGTGA. There are 15 residues in the CDR3. Written as DNA, the CDR3 is TGTGCCAGCAGCTCCGGGACAGGGGGCTCCGGGGAGCTGTTTTTT. This encodes CASSSGTGGSGELFF.

This sequence joins TRBV3-1 (or the pseudogene TRBV3-2) and TRBJ2-5; 7 bases match TRBD1. CDR1 is LGHDT, CDR2 YNNKEL, per germline (reference sequence). V trimming: 4 bases; J trimming: 1 base; junction bases outside the gene matches: 6. The CDR3 spans 15 residues. In DNA form, the CDR3 reads TGTGCCAGCAGCCGGATAGGGACAGCCCAAGAGACCCAGTACTTC. Encoded protein: CASSRIGTAQETQYF.

This sequence joins TRBV21-1 and TRBJ2-5; the table's D call TRBD2 went unverified against the DNA. TRBV21-1 counts as a pseudogene. This CDR3 has 15 amino acids. CDR3 sequence reads: CASSRPLHGEETQYF. CDR3 nucleotide sequence: TGTGCCAGCAGCAGACCCTTGCACGGGGAAGAGACCCAGTACTTC.

The chain employs TRBV10-2 and TRBJ1-6; D is perhaps TRBD1 (6 bases). The CDR3 extends over 15 amino acids. V lost 0 bases, J lost 5 bases, and 8 bases lay in between. Germline V gene sequence: CDR1 WSHSY, CDR2 SAAADI. The CDR3 DNA sequence: TGCGCCAGCAGTGAGTCAGGGGGTAATAATTCACCCCTCCACTTT. The encoded protein is CASSESGGNNSPLHF.

V is TRBV10-2 and J is TRBJ1-2; no firm D call. Per the germline V gene, CDR1 is WSHSY and CDR2 is SAAADI. The CDR3 spans 14 residues. Trimming removed 2 bases at V and 3 bases at J, with 10 bases between. DNA of the CDR3: TGCGCCAGCAGTGAGCCCCGGAAGGACTATGGCTACACCTTC. As protein: CASSEPRKDYGYTF.

V usage is TRBV3-1 (or the pseudogene TRBV3-2) and J usage is TRBJ1-2; a weak D match, TRBD1 (6 bases). With 0 bases removed from V and 4 bases from J, the gap between germline ends came to 21 bases. This CDR3 is 18 amino acids long. Germline V lookup: CDR1 LGHDT, CDR2 YNNKEL (reference sequence). The chain's CDR3 is CASSQDGVFTGHGYGYTF. CDR3 in DNA: TGTGCCAGCAGCCAAGATGGGGTTTTTACAGGGCACGGCTATGGCTACACCTTC.

The V call is TRBV20-1, the J call TRBJ2-5, with TRBD2 matching 15 bases. Germline V lookup: CDR1 DFQATT, CDR2 SNEGSKA (reference sequence). The CDR3 is 18 residues long. V was pared by 3 bases and J by 2 bases, with 10 bases of the junction left unmatched. The CDR3 bases are TGCAGTGCTAGTGGGACTAGCGGGAGGCAGAATTCGCAAGAGACCCAGTACTTC. Translation gives CSASGTSGRQNSQETQYF.

The chain has TRBV19 and TRBJ2-7, with D tentatively TRBD1 (5 bases). The germline V gene encodes CDR1 LNHDA and CDR2 SQIVND (reference sequence). The CDR3 sequence is 15 residues long. The V end lost 7 bases, the J end lost 5 bases, and 21 bases lay between the germline ends. CDR3 residues: CASTSVAGIVDEQYF. CDR3 DNA: TGTGCCAGTACCTCCGTCGCAGGGATTGTCGACGAGCAGTACTTC.

The chain is built from TRBV11-2 and TRBJ2-2; TRBD1 or TRBD2 may be the D gene (6 bases each). This CDR3 comprises 15 residues. The germline V gene has CDR1 SGHAT and CDR2 FQNNGV. V lost 3 bases, J lost 5 bases, and 13 bases lay in between. The CDR3 spells CASSFGGRLTGELFF. The CDR3 DNA reads TGTGCCAGCAGCTTTGGGGGGCGCTTGACCGGGGAGCTGTTTTTT.